This T cell receptor (beta chain) came from a study of early T cells in non-severe SARS-CoV-2 infection. Overall study: From unsorted whole blood, bulk RNA was sequenced, and the chains remained unpaired. General study findings and limits: VDJdb matching, biased toward anti-spike CD8 responses, missed private and CD4 specificities.

Researchers tagged individual cDNA molecules with unique molecular identifiers. TCRdb ran MiXCR on the 5' RACE reads and lists one entry per CDR3 protein. The top ten hold around 16% of the sample, which has around 71,000 distinct CDR3 sequences, about a tenth seen once. The CDR3 loop spans 15 amino acids. The V gene end was trimmed by 3 bases and the J gene end by 4 bases; junction bases not matched to a gene: 5. Germline V gene sequence: CDR1 SGHNT, CDR2 YENEEA. In this sample, this clonotype turned up many times. No antigen is known for it. This TCR came from an adult who was a healthcare worker with PCR-confirmed SARS-CoV-2 infection or an uninfected control (not recorded which). The chain joins TRBV11-3 to TRBJ2-1; 8 nucleotides line up with TRBD2. Sequenced here: whole blood, sampled at baseline. CDR3 bases: TGTGCCAGCAGCTTCTTAGCGGGACCTTACAATGAGCAGTTCTTC. Its translation is CASSFLAGPYNEQFF.